This record looks at one TCR beta chain sequence and its context. The data were obtained in a study of blood T cell repertoires in COVID-19. Study at large: Samples taken during acute and convalescent COVID-19 were collected in the United States, Italy and Spain.

V lost 2 bases and J lost 5, with 16 bases in between. This CDR3 comprises 15 residues. The germline V gene has CDR1 SGHRS and CDR2 YFSETQ. Authors' analysis steps: Reference gene primers were amplified, and this amplification served to estimate nucleated cell counts. Sequenced by immunoSEQ multiplex PCR; TCRdb stores in-frame clones only, minus some. That table supplies the V and J calls and clone size; D and trimming were determined from the DNA. Of some 120,000 clones in the sample, 80% to 90% are singletons; the top ten hold 19%. The sequence was obtained from a human donor with acute or convalescent COVID-19. The donor label of this sample is uncertain. This chain uses TRBV5-1 with TRBJ1-1; D is unresolved. The sample comprised peripheral blood. CDR3 nucleotide sequence: TGCGCCAGCAGCTTACAACGGGGTGGAGGAACTGAAGCTTTCTTT. It yields the protein CASSLQRGGGTEAFF.